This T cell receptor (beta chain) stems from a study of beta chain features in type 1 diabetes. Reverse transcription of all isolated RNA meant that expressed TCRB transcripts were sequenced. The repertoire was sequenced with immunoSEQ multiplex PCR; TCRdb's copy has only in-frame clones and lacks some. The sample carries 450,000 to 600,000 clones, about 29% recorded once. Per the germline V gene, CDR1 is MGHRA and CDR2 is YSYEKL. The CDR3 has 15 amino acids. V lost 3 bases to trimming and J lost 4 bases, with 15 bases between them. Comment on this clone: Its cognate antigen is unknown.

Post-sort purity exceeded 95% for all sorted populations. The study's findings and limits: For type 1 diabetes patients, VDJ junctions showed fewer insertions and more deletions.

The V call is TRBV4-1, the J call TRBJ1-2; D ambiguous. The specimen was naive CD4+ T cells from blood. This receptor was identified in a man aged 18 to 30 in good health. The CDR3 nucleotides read TGCGCCAGCAGCCACCCCCTGGGCGGAATCTATGGCTACACCTTC. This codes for CASSHPLGGIYGYTF.